Listed here are 25 T cell receptor beta chains from one sample, sequenced in a study of regulatory T cells in long-lasting Graves disease (dated by TCRdb to about 2021). Sample time point, as interpreted from the label and publication: persistent/refractory GD, antithyroid drugs over 5 years with positive TRAb. For both TCR sequencing and RNA sequencing, RNA was extracted from PBMCs in TRIzol. Library preparation employed multiplex PCR. Instrument on record: Illumina HiSeq 4000. To build TCR beta libraries, CDR3 regions were amplified by Arm-PCR using iRepertoire HTBI primers. TCRdb reprocessed the public reads (quality trimming at Q25 with fastp, clone calling with MiXCR) and kept in-frame beta chains. A single entry per CDR3 protein holds the most common genes and DNA from its merged rows. The sample has about 450,000 distinct CDR3 sequences on record, 20% to 25% of them singletons. The ten largest clones take up about 27% of the sample.

The specimen comprised peripheral blood mononuclear cells (PBMCs), sampled when the disease was refractory, from a patient treated with antithyroid drugs. Every receptor here comes from a female donor with Graves disease.

There are many counts of this clonotype. This chain links TRBV6-2 or TRBV6-3 with TRBJ2-2; D gene unclear. Germline CDR1 MNHEY, CDR2 SVGEGT. The CDR3 spans 15 residues. Between the trimmed V and J ends, which lost 5 bases and 3 bases, there was a span of 13 bases. CDR3: CASSVIRGDTGELFF. In DNA, the CDR3 is TGTGCCAGCAGTGTAATTCGAGGAGACACCGGGGAGCTGTTTTTT.

CDR3: CAWSVRDGIYEQYF. Here the CDR3 DNA reads TGTGCCTGGAGCGTCCGGGACGGAATCTACGAGCAGTACTTC. The gene calls are TRBV30 and TRBJ2-7, with D perhaps given as TRBD1 or TRBD2 (5 bases each). CDR1 and CDR2 (germline): GTSNPN, SVGIG (reference sequence). V was pared by 3 bases and J by 3 bases, with 15 bases between. The length of the CDR3 is 14 residues.

This clonotype was counted at least ten times. V is TRBV5-1 and J is TRBJ1-1, with unresolved D. Germline V lookup: CDR1 SGHRS, CDR2 YFSETQ. V shed 4 bases and J shed 0 bases, with 10 bases lying between them. This CDR3 comprises 14 residues. Here the CDR3 reads CASSRTTLNTEAFF. CDR3 DNA: TGCGCCAGCAGCCGCACCACCTTGAACACTGAAGCTTTCTTT.

This clonotype was counted ten times or more. The rearrangement joins TRBV11-2 to TRBJ2-7; D may match TRBD1 or TRBD2 (5 bases each). Germline V gene sequence: CDR1 SGHAT, CDR2 FQNNGV. The V and J ends lost 5 bases and 4 bases respectively, with 15 bases between them. The CDR3 runs 14 residues. The CDR3 region is CASSPYRDQYEQYF. CDR3 DNA: TGTGCCAGCAGCCCATACCGGGACCAGTACGAGCAGTACTTC.

This clonotype has at least ten counts. This chain joins TRBV6-1 and TRBJ1-1; D gene uncertain. V was clipped by 2 bases and J by 1 base, with 11 bases between them. Germline CDR1 and CDR2: MNHNS and SASEGT. The CDR3 runs to 15 residues. The CDR3 here is CASSESGRGNTEAFF. The CDR3, as DNA: TGTGCCAGCAGTGAATCTGGGCGCGGGAACACTGAAGCTTTCTTT.

This clonotype was recorded many times. The chain has TRBV12-3 or TRBV12-4 and TRBJ1-1; TRBD1 might be the D (6 bases). V lost 0 bases, J lost 1 base, and 6 bases lay in between. This CDR3 is 14 amino acids long. CDR3 bases: TGTGCCAGCAGTTTAGCGGGACAGAACACTGAAGCTTTCTTT. The encoded protein is CASSLAGQNTEAFF.

This clonotype has at least ten counts. The chain joins TRBV18 to TRBJ1-1; D is unclear. Germline assignment: CDR1 KGHSH and CDR2 LQKENI. Trimming took off 6 bases at V and 4 bases at J, with 18 bases between the two ends. The CDR3 length is 15 residues. This CDR3 reads CASSPYEGWGTEAFF. CDR3 coding DNA: TGTGCCAGCTCCCCGTACGAGGGTTGGGGCACTGAAGCTTTCTTT.

V is TRBV24-1 and J is TRBJ2-3, with 7 bases identical to TRBD1. V lost 8 bases, J lost 2 bases, and 3 bases stayed unmatched. Germline V lookup: CDR1 KGHDR, CDR2 SFDVKD. There are 13 residues in the CDR3. This chain's CDR3 is CATKGTATDTQYF. CDR3 coding DNA: TGTGCCACCAAAGGGACAGCCACAGATACGCAGTATTTT.

In its sample, this clonotype is medium-sized. The gene calls are TRBV28 and TRBJ1-6; possibly TRBD1 for D (5 bases). The germline V gene has CDR1 MDHEN and CDR2 SYDVKM. CDR3 length: 15 residues. The V and J ends lost 5 bases and 7 bases respectively, with 15 bases between them. The CDR3 region has the DNA TGTGCCAGCAGTACGGGACCCAGTTGGAATTCACCCCTCCACTTT. Amino acids: CASSTGPSWNSPLHF.

This clonotype was observed many times. The rearrangement links TRBV28 to TRBJ2-5, with 12 nucleotides matching TRBD1. Per germline, CDR1 MDHEN and CDR2 SYDVKM. With V trimmed by 4 bases and J by 5 bases, 5 bases remained unmatched. This CDR3 has 15 amino acids. CDR3 residues: CASSSGTGGRETQYF. The CDR3 bases are TGTGCCAGCAGTTCCGGGACAGGGGGCAGGGAGACCCAGTACTTC.

There are many counts of this clonotype. The chain links TRBV7-2 to TRBJ2-7; TRBD1 matches at 8 bases. The germline gives CDR1 SGHTA, CDR2 FQGNSA. The ends lost 2 bases at V and 4 bases at J; junction bases unmatched: 4. The CDR3 runs 14 residues. The CDR3: CASSLFDRGYEQYF. CDR3 in DNA: TGTGCCAGCAGCTTATTCGACAGGGGTTACGAGCAGTACTTC.

This clonotype has ten or more counts. The chain links TRBV28 to TRBJ1-3; D gene ambiguous. V was clipped by 4 bases and J by 0 bases, with 13 bases between them. Looked up from germline, CDR1 is MDHEN and CDR2 is SYDVKM. There are 16 residues in the CDR3. CDR3 region: CASSSFRTPSGNTIYF. In DNA form, the CDR3 reads TGTGCCAGCAGTTCGTTCAGGACTCCCTCTGGAAACACCATATATTTT.

The V and J genes are TRBV7-9 and TRBJ2-2; 10 nucleotides line up with TRBD2. CDR1 is SEHNR and CDR2 is FQNEAQ in the germline V gene (reference sequence). Trimming took 3 bases from V and 0 from J; bases not matched to a gene: 4. This CDR3 comprises 17 residues. In DNA, the CDR3 is TGTGCCAGCAGCTTCACTAGCGGGGCGGCGAACACCGGGGAGCTGTTTTTT. The encoded protein is CASSFTSGAANTGELFF.

The sample holds many counts of this clonotype. V and J are TRBV6-1 and TRBJ2-5; maybe TRBD1 (5 bases). V was shortened by 3 bases and J by 2 bases, with 7 bases between the two germline ends. CDR1 is MNHNS, CDR2 SASEGT, per germline. CDR3 length: 13 residues. CDR3 residues: CASSDRVQETQYF. DNA for the CDR3: TGTGCCAGCAGTGACAGGGTACAAGAGACCCAGTACTTC.

The chain joins TRBV5-1 to TRBJ2-1; possible D gene TRBD1, 5 bases. The CDR3 runs 15 residues. V was cut by 4 bases and J by 0 bases, with 11 bases left in between. The germline gives CDR1 SGHRS, CDR2 YFSETQ. DNA of the CDR3: TGCGCCAGCAGCATAGACAGCCTCTCCTACAATGAGCAGTTCTTC. It translates to CASSIDSLSYNEQFF.

In its sample, this clonotype was seen a few times. This chain joins TRBV11-1 and TRBJ1-5, with 9 bases fitting TRBD1. The germline V gene encodes CDR1 SGHAT and CDR2 FQDESV (reference sequence). The CDR3 consists of 20 residues. V trimming: 3 bases; J trimming: 2 bases; junction bases outside the gene matches: 17. CDR3 protein: CASSLEILGQGVRGNQPQHF. The CDR3 nucleotides read TGTGCCAGCAGCTTGGAGATTTTGGGACAGGGAGTACGAGGCAATCAGCCCCAGCATTTT.

This chain uses TRBV6-2 or TRBV6-3 with TRBJ2-7; D unclear. Germline V gene data show CDR1 as MNHEY and CDR2 as SVGEGT. V was trimmed by 2 bases and J by 0 bases, leaving 5 bases between them. This CDR3 is 13 amino acids long. The chain's CDR3 is CASSYGNSYEQYF. CDR3 in DNA: TGTGCCAGCAGTTACGGCAACTCCTACGAGCAGTACTTC.

At least ten counts were recorded for this clonotype. The rearrangement links TRBV28 to TRBJ1-1; D possibly corresponds to TRBD1 (5 bases). Germline loops: CDR1 MDHEN, CDR2 SYDVKM. This CDR3 is built from 14 residues. The ends were cut back, 1 base at V and 4 bases at J, with 10 bases in the middle. The CDR3 DNA reads as TGTGCCAGCAGTTTATCAGGGTCGGTCACTGAAGCTTTCTTT. Translating it yields CASSLSGSVTEAFF.

The chain recombines TRBV6-2 or TRBV6-3 with TRBJ2-7; no firm D call. This CDR3 contains 17 residues. Trimming left V 0 bases short and J 3 bases short, with 18 bases between. In germline, CDR1 is MNHEY, CDR2 SVGEGT. The CDR3 DNA reads TGTGCCAGCAGTTACTCGACCCCCAGAGGCTTAAACTACGAGCAGTACTTC. As protein: CASSYSTPRGLNYEQYF.

The V gene is TRBV27, the J gene TRBJ2-5; D gene ambiguous. Deletions cut 2 bases from V and 1 base from J, with 11 bases between. There are 15 residues in the CDR3. Per the germline V gene, CDR1 is MNHEY and CDR2 is SMNVEV (reference sequence). The CDR3 region is CASSLIGSFQETQYF. The CDR3 DNA follows: TGTGCCAGCAGTTTAATAGGGTCCTTCCAAGAGACCCAGTACTTC.

This chain links TRBV12-3 or TRBV12-4 with TRBJ2-5; possibly TRBD1 for D (6 bases). This CDR3 comprises 16 residues. Trimming left V 3 bases short and J 4 bases short, with 18 bases between. Here the CDR3 reads CASSFLVWGRVETQYF. The CDR3 DNA is TGTGCCAGCAGTTTTCTCGTTTGGGGGCGCGTAGAGACCCAGTACTTC.

This clonotype showed up many times. The V call is TRBV27, the J call TRBJ2-7; D is uncertain. V was pared by 6 bases and J by 0 bases, with 9 bases between. Germline CDR1 MNHEY, CDR2 SMNVEV (reference sequence). The CDR3 totals 13 residues. CDR3: CASSLVSSYEQYF. CDR3 coding DNA: TGTGCCAGCAGCTTAGTATCCTCCTACGAGCAGTACTTC.

This clonotype has just a few counts. This chain uses TRBV9 with TRBJ2-7; TRBD1 might be the D (5 bases). The germline V and J ends were trimmed by 6 bases and 0 bases, with 16 bases remaining between them. This CDR3 has 15 amino acids. From germline, CDR1 is SGDLS and CDR2 YYNGEE. The CDR3 sequence: CASTPREDSSYEQYF. DNA of the CDR3: TGTGCCAGCACCCCAAGAGAAGACAGCTCCTACGAGCAGTACTTC. Full variable domain (outside the CDR3, taken from reference TRBV9 and TRBJ2-7): DSGVTQTPKHLITATGQRVTLRCSPRSGDLSVYWYQQSLDQGLQFLIQYYNGEERAKGNILERFSAQQFPDLHSELNLSSLELGDSALYFCASTPREDSSYEQYFGPGTRLTVT.

This clonotype was counted at least ten times. This chain links TRBV6-1 with TRBJ2-5; TRBD2 matches 11 bases. V was pared by 5 bases and J by 2 bases, with 4 bases of the junction left unmatched. The CDR3 is 15 residues long. Germline CDR1 reads MNHNS; CDR2 reads SASEGT. Here the CDR3 DNA reads TGTGCCAGCAGTACAGGACTAGCGGGTCAAGAGACCCAGTACTTC. Its translation is CASSTGLAGQETQYF.

The sample holds a few counts of this clonotype. The gene calls are TRBV2 and TRBJ2-2; weak D call: TRBD1 (6 bases). CDR3 size: 15 residues. CDR1 and CDR2 from the germline V gene are SNHLY and FYNNEI. Trimming took 6 bases from V and 3 from J, leaving 14 bases between them. The CDR3 loop reads CASSLDRTYTGELFF. The CDR3 DNA follows: TGTGCCAGCAGCCTGGACAGAACTTACACCGGGGAGCTGTTTTTT.